Below, 10 T cell receptor beta chains from the same sample are listed, as sequenced in a study of blood T cell repertoires in COVID-19. TCRdb's copy holds only in-frame clones and misses some; the assay was immunoSEQ multiplex PCR. This sample has about 260,000 clones, with approximately 91% found just once. Sequenced sample: peripheral blood. All receptors come from a human donor in a cohort sampled during active COVID-19.

The rearrangement uses TRBV30 and TRBJ2-2, with D unclear. Germline values: CDR1 GTSNPN, CDR2 SVGIG (reference sequence). V was cut by 5 bases and J by 2 bases, with 3 bases left in between. The CDR3 covers 11 residues. CDR3 nucleotides: TGTGCCTGGGTAAACACCGGGGAGCTGTTTTTT. This translates into CAWVNTGELFF. The whole variable domain, remainder taken from reference TRBV30 and TRBJ2-2, is SQTIHQWPATLVQPVGSPLSLECTVEGTSNPNLYWYRQAAGRGLQLLFYSVGIGQISSEVPQNLSASRPQDRQFILSSKKLLLSDSGFYLCAWVNTGELFFGEGSRLTVL.

Worth noting for this clone: Other DNA sequences in this sample translate to the same CDR3. V gene TRBV19 combines with J gene TRBJ2-7; D is ambiguous. The germline V and J ends were trimmed by 9 bases and 2 bases, with 8 bases remaining between them. The CDR3 is 11 residues long. Per the germline V gene, CDR1 is LNHDA and CDR2 is SQIVND (reference sequence). For the CDR3, the DNA is TGTGCCAGCCGAGGTGCCTACGAGCAGTACTTC. It specifies CASRGAYEQYF.

The J gene is TRBJ1-2, the V gene TRBV10-3, with TRBD1 identical over 7 bases. The CDR3 spans 14 residues. Per germline, CDR1 ENHRY and CDR2 SYGVKD. Trimming at V came to 7 bases and at J to 0 bases, leaving 5 bases not matched to a gene. The CDR3 region has the DNA TGTGCCATCAACACAGGGGCATCTAACTATGGCTACACCTTC. Protein sequence: CAINTGASNYGYTF.

The chain recombines TRBV18 with TRBJ2-3; 7 nucleotides line up with TRBD2. The germline gives CDR1 KGHSH, CDR2 LQKENI. This CDR3 has 15 amino acids. Trimming took 0 bases from V and 5 from J; bases not matched to a gene: 5. CDR3 loop: CASSPPLRGGDTQYF. In nucleotides, the CDR3 is TGTGCCAGCTCACCACCTCTGCGCGGGGGAGATACGCAGTATTTT. The whole variable domain, remainder taken from reference TRBV18 and TRBJ2-3, is NAGVMQNPRHLVRRRGQEARLRCSPMKGHSHVYWYRQLPEEGLKFMVYLQKENIIDESGMPKERFSAEFPKEGPSILRIQQVVRGDSAAYFCASSPPLRGGDTQYFGPGTRLTVL.

A few counts support this clone. This chain links TRBV18 with TRBJ1-2; no firm D call. From germline, CDR1 is KGHSH and CDR2 LQKENI. The CDR3 has 13 residues. Trimming shortened V by 1 base and J by 6 bases, and 9 bases separated the two germline ends. The chain's CDR3 is CASSPRVRDGYTF. CDR3 nucleotides: TGTGCCAGCTCACCACGCGTTAGAGATGGCTACACCTTC.

V gene TRBV28 combines with J gene TRBJ1-5; 11 bases fit TRBD1. CDR1 and CDR2 from the germline V gene are MDHEN and SYDVKM. V lost 4 bases and J lost 1; bases outside the gene matches: 9. The CDR3 has 18 amino acids. CDR3 nucleotide sequence: TGTGCCAGCAGTTGGGACAGGGGGACGAGGAGGAGCAATCAGCCCCAGCATTTT. Protein product: CASSWDRGTRRSNQPQHF. Filled out from reference TRBV28 and TRBJ1-5, the complete variable domain reads DVKVTQSSRYLVKRTGEKVFLECVQDMDHENMFWYRQDPGLGLRLIYFSYDVKMKEKGDIPEGYSVSREKKERFSLILESASTNQTSMYLCASSWDRGTRRSNQPQHFGDGTRLSIL.

The rearrangement uses TRBV7-2 and TRBJ2-7; 12 bases map to TRBD2. The CDR3 loop spans 17 amino acids. Germline V gene lookup returns CDR1 SGHTA and CDR2 FQGNSA. V dropped 1 base and J dropped 5; count of bases not matched to a gene: 9. DNA of the CDR3: TGTGCCAGCAGCTTAGTGGCTAGCGGGGGGGCCGGTGACGAGCAGTACTTC. Amino acid sequence: CASSLVASGGAGDEQYF.

Here the CDR3 reads CASGYDISYNEQFF. The CDR3 nucleotides are TGTGCCAGCGGTTATGACATCTCCTACAATGAGCAGTTCTTC. V and J are TRBV27 and TRBJ2-1; D is uncertain. Trimming shortened V by 8 bases and J by 0 bases, and 11 bases separated the two germline ends. The CDR3 runs 14 residues. Germline CDR1 is MNHEY and CDR2 is SMNVEV (reference sequence).

This clone occurred many times. The chain uses TRBV6-2 or TRBV6-3 and TRBJ1-5, with 7 bases matching TRBD1. This CDR3 contains 14 residues. From germline, CDR1 is MNHEY and CDR2 SVGEGT. V lost 6 bases and J lost 1; bases outside the gene matches: 3. The DNA for the CDR3 is TGTGCCAGCAGCTGGGACAGCAGCAATCAGCCCCAGCATTTT. Translation gives CASSWDSSNQPQHF.

This sequence joins TRBV6-5 and TRBJ1-5; 7 bases are a match to TRBD1. This CDR3 comprises 14 residues. Losses at the gene ends were 6 bases for V and 3 bases for J; bases not matched to a gene: 5. Germline CDR1 MNHEY, CDR2 SVGAGI. CDR3 sequence reads: CASRLDRNNQPQHF. The CDR3 nucleotides are TGTGCCAGCAGACTGGACAGGAACAATCAGCCCCAGCATTTT.